The clone carrying this T cell receptor (beta chain) was counted many times. The antigen remains undetermined. TCRdb called the RT-PCR reads again in MiXCR, with one record for every CDR3 protein. This sample yields about 500,000 distinct CDR3 sequences, of which 6% to 9% are seen a single time; around 14% belongs to the top ten. This CDR3 is built from 14 residues. V was trimmed by 1 base and J by 3 bases, leaving 8 bases between them. Germline V gene data show CDR1 as SGHRS and CDR2 as YFSETQ. The sample is drawn from a study of response to subunit inactivated influenza vaccine. Regarding the study as a whole: Researchers suggested that each seasonal influenza vaccination recruits few new T cells.

The receptor was isolated from a man between 50 and 69 years old who received an inactivated influenza vaccine. Sequencing used PBMCs from blood, obtained 23 months after vaccination. The chain has TRBV5-1 and TRBJ2-1; D not certain. CDR3: CASSLYGSYNEQFF. CDR3 nucleotides: TGCGCCAGCAGCTTGTACGGCAGCTACAATGAGCAGTTCTTC.